This paragraph reports one T cell receptor beta chain. The sample holds other DNA sequences that translate to the same CDR3. This entry belongs to a study of blood T cell repertoires in COVID-19. Turning to the study itself: Samples came from the United States, Italy and Spain, spanning acute and convalescent COVID-19.

The CDR3 runs to 14 residues. V was pared by 5 bases and J by 0 bases, with 2 bases of the junction left unmatched. CDR1 is MNHEY, CDR2 SVGAGI, per germline. Assay used: immunoSEQ multiplex PCR; TCRdb lists only in-frame clones, some missing. The sample includes about 170,000 clones, about 87% of them seen just once. The material sequenced was peripheral blood. The rearrangement uses TRBV6-5 and TRBJ1-1; 8 bases line up with TRBD1. The receptor was isolated from a man aged 18 to 29 with active or convalescent COVID-19. This chain's CDR3 is CASSRQGLNTEAFF. DNA of the CDR3: TGTGCCAGCAGTAGACAGGGGTTGAACACTGAAGCTTTCTTT.